The 2 T cell receptor beta chains below all came from one sample that was sequenced in a study of blood T cell repertoires in COVID-19. Measured with immunoSEQ multiplex PCR; TCRdb has only the in-frame clones, and not every one. Among about 190,000 clones listed, 70% to 90% were seen once. Sequencing was carried out using peripheral blood. Receptors were obtained from a man in his 60s with active or convalescent COVID-19.

The rearrangement joins TRBV12-3 or TRBV12-4 to TRBJ2-1, with 7 bases aligning to TRBD2. This CDR3 is built from 13 residues. Losses at the gene ends were 6 bases for V and 12 bases for J; bases not matched to a gene: 11. Here the CDR3 reads CASRRSLTSRQFF. The CDR3 bases are TGTGCCAGCAGACGATCCTTGACTAGCAGGCAGTTCTTC.

The V gene is TRBV5-6, the J gene TRBJ2-2; 9 bases match TRBD1. Germline CDR1 reads SGHDT; CDR2 reads YYEEEE. V gave up 4 bases and J gave up 3 bases; unmatched junction bases: 4. The CDR3 sequence is 15 residues long. CDR3 residues: CASSGTGSYTGELFF. The CDR3 bases are TGTGCCAGCAGCGGGACAGGGTCGTACACCGGGGAGCTGTTTTTT.